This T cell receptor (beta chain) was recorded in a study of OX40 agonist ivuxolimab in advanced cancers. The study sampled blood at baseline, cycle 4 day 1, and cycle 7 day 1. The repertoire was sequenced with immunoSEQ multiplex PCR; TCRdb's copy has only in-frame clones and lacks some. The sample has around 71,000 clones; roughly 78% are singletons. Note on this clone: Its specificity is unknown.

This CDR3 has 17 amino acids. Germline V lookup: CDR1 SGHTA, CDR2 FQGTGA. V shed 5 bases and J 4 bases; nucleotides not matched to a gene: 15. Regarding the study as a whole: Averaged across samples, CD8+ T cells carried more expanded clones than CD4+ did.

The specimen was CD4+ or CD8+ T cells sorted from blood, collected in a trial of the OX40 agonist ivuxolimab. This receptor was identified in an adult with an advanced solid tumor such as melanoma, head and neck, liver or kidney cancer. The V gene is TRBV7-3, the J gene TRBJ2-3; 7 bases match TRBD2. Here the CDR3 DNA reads TGTGCCAGCAGCCTCACCGGGGGGAGGGGCCGGTCAGATACGCAGTATTTT. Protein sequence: CASSLTGGRGRSDTQYF.